The entry below gives a single T cell receptor beta chain sequence along with its context. The target antigen is unknown. The libraries were made with immunoSEQ version 4 in survey mode. The data were produced by immunoSEQ multiplex PCR, yet TCRdb's version contains in-frame clones alone and is incomplete. The table has 35,000 to 50,000 clones, 90% to 95% seen once. Nonspecific anti-CD3/anti-CD28 bead stimulation represents the broad CD4+ T cell repertoire. Responding CD4+ T cells were sorted by upregulation of both CD40 ligand and CD69. Suppressive ART was started during chronic HIV-1 infection in these adults. The source of the sample is a study of persistence of HIV-infected CD4 T cells. On the study more broadly: A couple of participants gave one leukapheresis sample; others gave up to about 200 mL blood repeatedly.

Whole-study results and caveats: CMV- and Gag-responding cells had lower TCRbeta richness than CD3/CD28-responding cells. Rare CMV-responding cells carrying HIV-1 proviruses were not analyzed separately for TCR.

V was trimmed by 4 bases and J by 10 bases, leaving 21 bases between them. There are 16 residues in the CDR3. Germline lookup yields CDR1 SGHRS and CDR2 YFSETQ. This specimen was CD4+ T cells sorted from PBMCs after approximately 20-hour stimulation, taken from a patient who received antiretroviral therapy. The chain has TRBV5-1 and TRBJ1-6, with D tentatively TRBD1 (5 bases). The clonotype comes from an adult man with HIV who was CMV-seropositive. Written as DNA, the CDR3 is TGCGCCAGCAGCGCTGGTCCCGGGACTCCGGGATCACCCCTCCACTTT. This codes for CASSAGPGTPGSPLHF.